This TCR beta chain came from a study of shared clonotypes between healthy human individuals. CDR1 LNHDA and CDR2 SQIVND come from the germline V gene (reference sequence). This CDR3 comprises 15 residues. The V segment lost 6 bases and the J segment 4 bases; nucleotides outside the gene matches: 7. Repertoires were generated with immunoSEQ multiplex PCR, while TCRdb's copy carries only in-frame clones and drops some. The sample has some 660,000 clones; roughly 72% are singletons. The receptor comes from a woman aged 25 to 39 in good health. The chain recombines TRBV19 with TRBJ2-2; TRBD1 matches at 8 bases. The sequenced material came from memory CD4+ T cells sorted from blood. Indicated subset: CD45RA-negative fraction. The CDR3 protein is CASSSTGGSTGELFF. CDR3 sequence (DNA): TGTGCCAGTAGCAGTACAGGGGGAAGCACCGGGGAGCTGTTTTTT.